This T cell receptor (beta chain) stems from a study of blood T cell repertoires in COVID-19 (dated by TCRdb to about 2020). General notes on the study: Samples covering the acute and convalescent phases of COVID-19 were provided by collaborators in the United States, Italy and Spain. Nearly every sample came with metadata listing a de-identified subject ID, COVID-19 status, age in years and sex. The samples were drawn from two sources: the first 160 participants of the ongoing ImmuneRACE study, and 950 to 1,500 subjects contributed by 6 global collaborators. The prospective study material was composed of cDNA or gDNA derived from T cells, B-cell-depleted T cells, or PBMCs. Subjects who had been exposed to COVID-19, were actively infected with it, or had recovered from it provided the deeply sampled blood TCRbeta repertoires that made up the dataset. Where available, HLA class I and class II types were obtained from metadata supplied by the sample provider rather than from assay-based typing. A freely available public database, intended as a resource for researchers studying the immune response to SARS-CoV-2, is where the repertoires were released.

The immunoSEQ Assay, a bias-controlled multiplex PCR, was used to amplify TCRbeta CDR3 regions from genomic DNA. As for the original processing: Nucleated cell counts per sample were estimated from amplification of reference gene primers within the assay. To quantify the absolute abundance of each unique TCRbeta CDR3 rearrangement, sequence reads were collapsed and filtered. For each sample, productive Simpson clonality was calculated by taking the square root of Simpson's diversity index across productive rearrangements. TCRdb holds this immuneACCESS table with in-frame rearrangements only. Some clones are missing; in checked studies, unresolved V genes explain under half, and the rest has no known cause. That table is the source of V, J and clone size, and D and trimming were worked out from the DNA. Recorded for this sample are 300,000 to 400,000 clones; about 91% of them occurred a single time. 1.5% to 2% of the sample goes to the ten largest clones.

Inclusive of the bounding cysteine and phenylalanine, the CDR3 is 15 residues long. Only the CDR3 region is kept as DNA, spanning 45 bases read in frame from base 1. From a lookup of the germline V gene, CDR1 and CDR2 are LGHNA and YSLEER. V trim: 6 bases; J trim: 7 bases; unmatched bases: 8. Summary of the overall study and its limitations: Clinical and demographic metadata were provided uncurated, with the amount varying by source and participant.

Remarks on this clone: Its antigen is unknown. Base qualities are missing; no much larger clone stands one base away.

At one collaborating source in Seattle, patients were enrolled during active infection and were followed longitudinally through the course of disease. Each collaborating institution followed its own protocols to collect whole blood in K2EDTA tubes. For TCRbeta analysis, collaborators shipped samples in one of three forms: frozen whole blood, isolated PBMCs, or DNA extracted from either of those sample types. The sequence came from a young woman with COVID-19, enrolled during active disease. This chain is built from TRBV4-3 and TRBJ1-6; TRBD1 matches 8 bases in the middle. Sequenced: peripheral blood. In nucleotides, the sequence is TGCGCCAGCAGTACCGGGACAGGAGTAAATTCACCCCTCCACTTT. Translation gives CASSTGTGVNSPLHF.